This record covers a single T cell receptor (beta chain). The target antigen is unknown. The sample belongs to a study of cytomegalovirus exposure and HLA in healthy donors. Study background: Genotyping showed roughly 83% of 300 to 450 donors falling in the Caucasian-associated ancestry cluster.

PCR involved 60 Vbeta and 13 Jbeta primers. This table comes from immunoSEQ multiplex PCR, and its TCRdb copy is limited to in-frame clones, with some not included. The table has roughly 52,000 clones, less than 70% seen once; the top ten hold about an eighth. Overall study findings and caveats: V- and J-gene trimming of TCR beta was linked (in a later analysis) to a missense DCLRE1C variant. Later analysis revealed greater clonal expansion in HLA-associated TCR beta chains than in equally common others.

The junction had 9 bases not matched to a gene; V was cut back by 6 bases and J by 11 bases. The CDR3 is made up of 14 amino acids. Germline assignment: CDR1 SNHLY and CDR2 FYNNEI. The source is a human donor in good health. The chain combines TRBV2 with TRBJ1-6; 8 bases line up with TRBD1. The sample taken for sequencing was PBMCs. The CDR3 sequence is CASSQGARVTPLHF. The CDR3 DNA reads as TGTGCCAGCAGCCAGGGGGCGCGGGTCACACCCCTCCACTTT.